A single sample is the source of the 7 T cell receptor beta chains below, sequenced in a study of control samples from healthy donors and cancer patients. Profiling relied on immunoSEQ multiplex PCR, and the TCRdb table lists in-frame clones only, not all of them. The table records fewer than 20,000 clones, roughly 86% of them present only once. The sequencing sample was made of PBMCs. All receptors come from a woman aged 70-85 years with colorectal cancer.

The CDR3 DNA follows: TGTGCCAGCGCCCACAGTCCGGGCGGGGCCAACGTCCTGACTTTC. The encoded protein is CASAHSPGGANVLTF. The gene calls are TRBV3-1 (or the pseudogene TRBV3-2) and TRBJ2-6, with no clear D. Germline CDR1 is LGHDT and CDR2 is YNNKEL (reference sequence). V shed 8 bases and J shed 4 bases, with 15 bases lying between them. The CDR3 runs 15 residues.

The chain employs TRBV3-1 (or the pseudogene TRBV3-2) and TRBJ2-3; TRBD1 is a possible D gene (7 bases). CDR3 length: 17 amino acids. Trimming stripped 0 bases from V and 2 bases from J, with 15 bases between. The germline V gene has CDR1 LGHDT and CDR2 YNNKEL (reference sequence). CDR3 protein: CASSQEGGTAPTDTQYF. CDR3 DNA sequence: TGTGCCAGCAGCCAAGAAGGGGGGACAGCCCCCACAGATACGCAGTATTTT.

Only one count was recorded for this clone. The CDR3 reads CASSKGGKWLAVAYEQYF. CDR3 in DNA: TGTGCCAGCAGCAAAGGAGGGAAATGGCTAGCGGTCGCCTACGAGCAGTACTTC. The gene calls are TRBV21-1 and TRBJ2-7; the tabulated D call, TRBD2, remains unverified against the DNA. TRBV21-1 constitutes a pseudogene. There are 18 residues in the CDR3.

The rearrangement joins TRBV7-2 to TRBJ2-5, with 14 positions matching TRBD2. The V segment lost 5 bases and the J segment 3 bases; nucleotides outside the gene matches: 11. Per germline, CDR1 SGHTA and CDR2 FQGNSA. CDR3 length: 18 amino acids. Written as DNA, the CDR3 is TGTGCCAGCAGCAAAAGGGCGCGGGGACTAGCGGGAGAAGAGACCCAGTACTTC. Protein sequence: CASSKRARGLAGEETQYF.

Written as DNA, the CDR3 is TGTGCCAGCAGTGAAGAGGTATCCCCAGGTTATAAAAACATTCAGTACTTC. Translating gives CASSEEVSPGYKNIQYF. This sequence joins TRBV6-1 and TRBJ2-4; no clear D. This CDR3 spans 17 amino acids. Trimming pared 1 base from V and 4 bases from J, leaving 17 bases between. Germline CDR1 and CDR2: MNHNS and SASEGT.

This clone came up a few times. The V call is TRBV7-9, the J call TRBJ1-2; 7 bases align to TRBD1. V shed 5 bases and J 8 bases; nucleotides not matched to a gene: 14. CDR1 SEHNR and CDR2 FQNEAQ come from the germline V gene (reference sequence). CDR3 length: 15 residues. The CDR3 region has the DNA TGTGCCAGCAGCCCCGGCCCCGACAGGGTGAAAGGCTACACCTTC. Translating it yields CASSPGPDRVKGYTF.

The chain recombines TRBV25-1 with TRBJ1-2, with 9 bases that match TRBD1. This CDR3 is built from 16 residues. In germline, CDR1 is MGHDK, CDR2 SYGVNS. V was clipped by 0 bases and J by 2 bases; unmatched bases: 4. CDR3 loop: CASSEYRDRDNYGYTF. CDR3 bases: TGTGCCAGCAGTGAATATAGGGACAGGGACAACTATGGCTACACCTTC.